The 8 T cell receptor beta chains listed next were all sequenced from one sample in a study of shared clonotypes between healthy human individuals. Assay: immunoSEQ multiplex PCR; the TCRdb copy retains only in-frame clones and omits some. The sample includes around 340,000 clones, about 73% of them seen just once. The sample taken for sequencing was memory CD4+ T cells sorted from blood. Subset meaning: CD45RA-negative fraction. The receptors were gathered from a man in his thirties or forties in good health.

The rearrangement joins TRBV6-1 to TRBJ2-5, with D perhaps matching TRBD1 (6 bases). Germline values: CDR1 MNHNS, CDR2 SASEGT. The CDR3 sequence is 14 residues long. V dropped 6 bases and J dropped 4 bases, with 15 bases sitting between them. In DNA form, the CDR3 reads TGTGCCAGCAGGAACCTAGCACAGGGAGAGACCCAGTACTTC. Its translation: CASRNLAQGETQYF.

Here the CDR3 DNA reads TGTGCCAGTAGTATAGTAGCCCGAGGTAGCGGGGATCAAGAGACCCAGTACTTC. This encodes CASSIVARGSGDQETQYF. The rearrangement links TRBV19 to TRBJ2-5; TRBD2 matches at 8 bases. Germline CDR1 is LNHDA and CDR2 is SQIVND (reference sequence). V was pared by 1 base and J by 2 bases, with 12 bases of the junction left unmatched. The CDR3 contains 18 residues.

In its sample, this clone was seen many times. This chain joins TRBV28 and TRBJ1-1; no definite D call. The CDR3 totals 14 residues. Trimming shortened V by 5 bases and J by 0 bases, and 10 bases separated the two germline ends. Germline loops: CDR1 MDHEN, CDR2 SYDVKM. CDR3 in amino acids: CASSPYVLNTEAFF. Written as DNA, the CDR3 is TGTGCCAGCAGTCCCTATGTGCTGAACACTGAAGCTTTCTTT.

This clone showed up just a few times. The DNA for the CDR3 is TGTGCCAGCAGTGTTCGCAGGGGGCGAAGCACCGGGGAGCTGTTTTTT. Protein product: CASSVRRGRSTGELFF. The chain combines TRBV6-1 with TRBJ2-2; TRBD1 matches at 8 bases. The CDR3 runs to 16 residues. Germline loops: CDR1 MNHNS, CDR2 SASEGT. J was trimmed by 4 bases and V by 4 bases; bases with no gene match: 8.

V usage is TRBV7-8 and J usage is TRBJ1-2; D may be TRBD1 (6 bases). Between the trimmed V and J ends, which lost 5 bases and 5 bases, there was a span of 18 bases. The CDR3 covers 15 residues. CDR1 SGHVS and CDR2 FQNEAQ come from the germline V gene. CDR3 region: CASSPRVGRGYGYTF. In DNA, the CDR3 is TGTGCCAGCAGCCCCAGGGTTGGCAGGGGATATGGCTACACCTTC.

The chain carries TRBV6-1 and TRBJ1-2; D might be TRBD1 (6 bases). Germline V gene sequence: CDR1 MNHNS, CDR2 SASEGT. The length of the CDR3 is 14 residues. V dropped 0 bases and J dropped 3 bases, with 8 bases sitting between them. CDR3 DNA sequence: TGTGCCAGCAGTGAAGCCAGGGGCTACTATGGCTACACCTTC. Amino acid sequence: CASSEARGYYGYTF.

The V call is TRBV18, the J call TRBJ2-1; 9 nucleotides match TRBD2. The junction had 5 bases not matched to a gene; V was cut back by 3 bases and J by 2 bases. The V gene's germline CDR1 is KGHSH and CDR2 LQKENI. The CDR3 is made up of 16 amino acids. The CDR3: CASSPTASGAYNEQFF. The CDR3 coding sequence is TGTGCCAGCTCACCGACAGCTAGCGGGGCCTACAATGAGCAGTTCTTC. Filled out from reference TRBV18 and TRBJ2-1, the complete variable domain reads NAGVMQNPRHLVRRRGQEARLRCSPMKGHSHVYWYRQLPEEGLKFMVYLQKENIIDESGMPKERFSAEFPKEGPSILRIQQVVRGDSAAYFCASSPTASGAYNEQFFGPGTRLTVL.

This chain's CDR3 is CATGLRYHTDTQYF. CDR3 DNA sequence: TGTGCCACTGGATTGCGGTACCACACAGATACGCAGTATTTT. V usage is TRBV27 and J usage is TRBJ2-3; D is ambiguous. V lost 10 bases and J lost 2, with 16 bases in between. This CDR3 spans 14 amino acids. The V gene's germline CDR1 is MNHEY and CDR2 SMNVEV (reference sequence).